The 9 T cell receptor beta chains below were found in one sample sequenced in a study of OX40 agonist ivuxolimab in advanced cancers. Profiled with immunoSEQ multiplex PCR; TCRdb holds only in-frame clones, not every one. There are some 86,000 clones in the sample; 70% to 85% occur only once, and around 3.8% lies in the top ten. Source: CD4+ or CD8+ T cells sorted from blood, taken in a trial of the OX40 agonist ivuxolimab. Source of these receptors: an adult with an advanced solid tumor such as melanoma, head and neck, liver or kidney cancer.

This rearrangement joins TRBV7-2 to TRBJ2-7, with D tentatively TRBD2 (5 bases). Per the germline V gene, CDR1 is SGHTA and CDR2 is FQGNSA. Trimming stripped 1 base from V and 3 bases from J, with 13 bases between. The CDR3 length is 15 residues. The CDR3: CASSLGAGPYYEQYF. The CDR3 DNA reads as TGTGCCAGCAGCTTAGGGGCGGGCCCTTACTACGAGCAGTACTTC.

The chain has TRBV28 and TRBJ2-1; no clear D gene. Trimming took off 8 bases at V and 9 bases at J, with 14 bases between the two ends. Per germline, CDR1 MDHEN and CDR2 SYDVKM. The CDR3 has 12 residues. CDR3 nucleotide sequence: TGTGCCAGCCGCAACCCCCTCTTTGAGCAGTTCTTC. It specifies CASRNPLFEQFF.

This clone has just one count. The J gene is TRBJ1-5, the V gene TRBV6-1, with D unresolved. The ends were cut back, 8 bases at V and 2 bases at J, with 4 bases in the middle. This CDR3 region has 11 residues. CDR1 MNHNS and CDR2 SASEGT come from the germline V gene. CDR3 sequence: CASRGNQPQHF. CDR3 in DNA: TGTGCCAGCCGGGGCAATCAGCCCCAGCATTTT.

This clone was counted a single time. For the CDR3, the DNA is TGTGCCAGCAGCCCCGGCGGGCACTGGGCTGAAAAACTGTTTTTT. It yields the protein CASSPGGHWAEKLFF. This chain links TRBV5-8 with TRBJ1-4; the D is unclear. Trimming pared 4 bases from V and 7 bases from J, leaving 17 bases between. Looked up from germline, CDR1 is SGHTS and CDR2 is YDEGEE. This CDR3 comprises 15 residues.

The chain joins TRBV27 to TRBJ2-3, with D unresolved. This CDR3 is built from 14 residues. Germline assignment: CDR1 MNHEY and CDR2 SMNVEV (reference sequence). Between the trimmed V and J ends, which lost 3 bases and 5 bases, there was a span of 12 bases. The DNA of the CDR3 is TGTGCCAGCAGTTTGCTGACTTTGGGAGATACGCAGTATTTT. Amino acids: CASSLLTLGDTQYF.

The rearrangement uses TRBV2 and TRBJ2-3; D might be TRBD1 (5 bases). The CDR3 sequence is 15 residues long. Trimming removed 10 bases from V and 2 bases from J, with 19 bases in between. CDR1 and CDR2 (germline): SNHLY, FYNNEI. The CDR3 protein is CANGRGTVPTDTQYF. For the CDR3, the DNA is TGTGCCAACGGTAGGGGTACCGTACCCACAGATACGCAGTATTTT.

The CDR3 region is CASRLYPTRKLRELFF. As DNA, the CDR3 is TGTGCAAGTCGCTTATACCCCACCCGAAAGTTGAGGGAGCTGTTTTTT. The chain joins TRBV12-2 to TRBJ2-2. TRBV12-2 is deemed a pseudogene. The CDR3 has 16 residues.

This rearrangement joins TRBV7-2 to TRBJ2-4; possible D gene TRBD2, 5 bases. This CDR3 has 14 amino acids. V lost 0 bases, J lost 4 bases, and 7 bases lay in between. Germline-derived CDR1 and CDR2 are SGHTA and FQGNSA. The CDR3 nucleotides are TGTGCCAGCAGCTTAGCAAGCGGTAAAAACATTCAGTACTTC. Translating gives CASSLASGKNIQYF.

The gene calls are TRBV6-6 and TRBJ1-2; the D gene is possibly TRBD1 (5 bases). This CDR3 is built from 11 residues. The germline V gene has CDR1 MNHNY and CDR2 SVGAGI (reference sequence). V was cut by 6 bases and J by 10 bases, with 12 bases left in between. The CDR3 sequence: CASSHRGFYTF. For the CDR3, the DNA is TGTGCCAGCAGCCATCGGGGGTTCTACACCTTC.